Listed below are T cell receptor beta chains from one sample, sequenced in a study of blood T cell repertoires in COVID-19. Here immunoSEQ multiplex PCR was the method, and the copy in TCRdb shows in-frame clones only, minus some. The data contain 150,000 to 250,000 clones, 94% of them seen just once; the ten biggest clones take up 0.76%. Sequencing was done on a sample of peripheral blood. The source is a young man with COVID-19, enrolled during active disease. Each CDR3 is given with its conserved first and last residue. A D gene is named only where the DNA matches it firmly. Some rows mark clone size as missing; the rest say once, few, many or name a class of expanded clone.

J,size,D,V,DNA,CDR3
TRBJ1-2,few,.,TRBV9,TGTGCCAGCAGCGCCCCGGGGGGAGGGAGCTACACCTTC,CASSAPGGGSYTF
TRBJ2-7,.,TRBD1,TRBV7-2,TGTGCCAGCAGCTTAGACGGACAGGGGGTCTCCTACGAGCAGTACTTC,CASSLDGQGVSYEQYF
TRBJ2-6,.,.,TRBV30,TGTGCCTGGAGTGTAGGGGCAGCCGGGGCCAACGTCCTGACTTTC,CAWSVGAAGANVLTF
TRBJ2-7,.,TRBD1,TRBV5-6,TGTGCCAGCAGCCTCGGGACAGGCGCCGAGCAGTACTTC,CASSLGTGAEQYF
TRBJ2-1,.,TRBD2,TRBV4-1,TGCGCCAGCAGCCAACAGACTAGCGGGATTTCCTACAATGAGCAGTTCTTC,CASSQQTSGISYNEQFF
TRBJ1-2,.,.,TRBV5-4,TGTGCCAGCAGCTTGGAGGTCCGGGATCGAGGCTACACCTTC,CASSLEVRDRGYTF
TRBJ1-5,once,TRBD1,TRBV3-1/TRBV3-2,TGTGCCAGCAGCCCGACAGGGGGCTATCAGCCCCAGCATTTT,CASSPTGGYQPQHF
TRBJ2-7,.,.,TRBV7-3,TGTGCCAGCAGCTTCCAGGGTTACTACGAGCAGTACTTC,CASSFQGYYEQYF
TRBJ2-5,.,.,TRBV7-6,TGTGCCAGCAGCTTACATGGAGGTGCCAATCCTGAGACCCAGTACTTC,CASSLHGGANPETQYF
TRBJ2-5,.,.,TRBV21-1,TGTGCCAGCAGCTCCCGCGGGGGGGAGACCCAGTACTTC,CASSSRGGETQYF
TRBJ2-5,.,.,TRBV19,TGTGCCAGTAGTCCCCGGGACTCTCAAGAGACCCAGTACTTC,CASSPRDSQETQYF
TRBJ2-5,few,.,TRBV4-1,TGCGCCAGCAGCCAAGTATACGGGACACAACAAGAGACCCAGTACTTC,CASSQVYGTQQETQYF
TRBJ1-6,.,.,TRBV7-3,TGTGCCAGCAGCTTAGGGAGGCCGGATAATTCACCCCTCCACTTT,CASSLGRPDNSPLHF
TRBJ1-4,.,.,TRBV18,TGTGCCAGCTCACCACGAGCCGATAATGAAAAACTGTTTTTT,CASSPRADNEKLFF
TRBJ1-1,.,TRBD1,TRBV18,TGTGCCAGCTCACCACCGGGACAGCAGAACACTGAAGCTTTCTTT,CASSPPGQQNTEAFF
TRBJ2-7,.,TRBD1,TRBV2,TGTGCCAGCAGACCAGATTGGGGACAGACCTACGAGCAGTACTTC,CASRPDWGQTYEQYF
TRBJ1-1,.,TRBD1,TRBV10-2,TGCGCCAGCAGCGACAGGGGAAGGGCTGAAGCTTTCTTT,CASSDRGRAEAFF
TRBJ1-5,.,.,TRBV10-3,TGTGCCATCAGTGAGTCGGAGTCTCAGCCCCAGCATTTT,CAISESESQPQHF
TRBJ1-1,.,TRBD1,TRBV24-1,TGTGCCACCAGTGATCTGGGGGTTGGACAGGCCATGAACACTGAAGCTTTCTTT,CATSDLGVGQAMNTEAFF
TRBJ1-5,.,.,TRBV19,TGTGCCAGTAGTATTCCGTGGTGGCGGGTTAGCAATCAGCCCCAGCATTTT,CASSIPWWRVSNQPQHF
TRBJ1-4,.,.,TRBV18,TGTGCCAGCTCACCAACTTCGGGAGGCCCCGAAAAACTGTTTTTT,CASSPTSGGPEKLFF
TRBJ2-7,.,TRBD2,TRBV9,TGTGCCAGCAGCGCCTTACTAGCGGCCTCCCCCTACGAGCAGTACTTC,CASSALLAASPYEQYF
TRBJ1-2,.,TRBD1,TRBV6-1,TGTGCCAGCAGTGAGCAGGGGGCGAGCTATGGCTACACCTTC,CASSEQGASYGYTF
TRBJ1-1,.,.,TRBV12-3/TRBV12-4,TGTGCCAGCGCCCCGGGGGGAGGTGAAGCTTTCTTT,CASAPGGGEAFF
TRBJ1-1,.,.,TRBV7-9,TGTGCCAGCAGCTTAGTCCAGGGGCAATACACTGAAGCTTTCTTT,CASSLVQGQYTEAFF
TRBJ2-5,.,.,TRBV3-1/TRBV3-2,TGTGCCAGCAGCCGCCCTAGGGAGACCCAGTACTTC,CASSRPRETQYF
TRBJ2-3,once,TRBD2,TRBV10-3,TGTGCCATCAGTCGACTAGCGGGGGCCTCTAGCACAGATACGCAGTATTTT,CAISRLAGASSTDTQYF
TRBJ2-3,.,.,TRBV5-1,TGCGCCAGCAGCTTGGATAGCTTCTATACGCAGTATTTT,CASSLDSFYTQYF
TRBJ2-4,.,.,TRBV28,TGTGCCAGCAAATCGGGGGACAAAAACATTCAGTACTTC,CASKSGDKNIQYF
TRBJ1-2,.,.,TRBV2,TGTGCCAGCAGTGATTCCGGGAACTATGGCTACACCTTC,CASSDSGNYGYTF
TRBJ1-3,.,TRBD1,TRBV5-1,TGCGCCAGCAGTACCGGGACTCAGGGGGACACCATATATTTT,CASSTGTQGDTIYF
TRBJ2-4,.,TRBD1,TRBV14,TGTGCCAGCAGCCAAGTATCGGGACAGGGGGCTTACTTC,CASSQVSGQGAYF
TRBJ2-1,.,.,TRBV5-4,TGTGCCAGCAGCCCCGCGGGGAACTCCTACAATGAGCAGTTCTTC,CASSPAGNSYNEQFF
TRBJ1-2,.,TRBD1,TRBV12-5,TGTGCTAGTGGTTTGGTACCGAGCGACAGGGGGTCCGGCTACACCTTC,CASGLVPSDRGSGYTF
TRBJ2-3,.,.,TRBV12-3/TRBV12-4,TGTGCCAGCACAACTACGCTCCCCGATACGCAGTATTTT,CASTTTLPDTQYF
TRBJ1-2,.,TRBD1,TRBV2,TGTGCCAGCAGGAAGGACAGGGGCCCTAGCTATGGCTACACCTTC,CASRKDRGPSYGYTF
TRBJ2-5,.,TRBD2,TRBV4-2,TGTGCCAGCAGCCAAGTAGGAGCGGGGGGAGTAGAGACCCAGTACTTC,CASSQVGAGGVETQYF
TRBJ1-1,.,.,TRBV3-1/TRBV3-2,TGTGCCAGCAGCCAAGAGTACGGGAGAGCGAGCACTGAAGCTTTCTTT,CASSQEYGRASTEAFF
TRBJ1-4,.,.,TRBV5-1,TGCGCCAGCAGCTTCAACCAGGGCCTTAATGAAAAACTGTTTTTT,CASSFNQGLNEKLFF
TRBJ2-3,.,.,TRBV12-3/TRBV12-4,TGTGCCAGCAGCCCTTTACAGTGGGATACGCAGTATTTT,CASSPLQWDTQYF
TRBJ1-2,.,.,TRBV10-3,TGTGCCATCAGTGATGGAGACTACTATGGCTACACCTTC,CAISDGDYYGYTF
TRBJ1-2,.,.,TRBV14,TGTGCCAGCAGCCAAGTAAACAGGGAGTTGCCTAACTATGGCTACACCTTC,CASSQVNRELPNYGYTF
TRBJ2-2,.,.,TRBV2,TGTGCCAGCAGTGGGGCCTTTAACACCGGGGAGCTGTTTTTT,CASSGAFNTGELFF
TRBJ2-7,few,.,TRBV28,TGTGCCAGCAGTTTAGGTTATGGACAGCACTACGAGCAGTACTTC,CASSLGYGQHYEQYF
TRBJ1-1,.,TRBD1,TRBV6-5,TGTGCCAGCAGTCCGACAGGGGGTCGGAACACTGAAGCTTTCTTT,CASSPTGGRNTEAFF
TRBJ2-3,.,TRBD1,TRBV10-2,TGCGCCAGCAGGGGGACAGGTCGAACAGATACGCAGTATTTT,CASRGTGRTDTQYF
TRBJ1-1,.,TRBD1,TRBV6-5,TGTGCCAGCAGTTCCCCCACAGGGGTGGGGACTGAAGCTTTCTTT,CASSSPTGVGTEAFF
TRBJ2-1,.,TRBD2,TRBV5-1,TGCGCCAGCAGCTTGGAAGCGGGGGGATACAATGAGCAGTTCTTC,CASSLEAGGYNEQFF
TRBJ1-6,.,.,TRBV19,TGTGCCAGTAGTACCCGGACATCCCCCGCCTATAATTCACCCCTCCACTTT,CASSTRTSPAYNSPLHF
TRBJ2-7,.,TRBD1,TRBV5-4,TGTGCCAGCAGCCCTGGGGGGGACAGGGGTTCCTACGAGCAGTACTTC,CASSPGGDRGSYEQYF
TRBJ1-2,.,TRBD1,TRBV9,TGTGCCAGCAGCAAAGGACAGGCCAACTATGGCTACACCTTC,CASSKGQANYGYTF
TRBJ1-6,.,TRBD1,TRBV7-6,TGTGCCAGCAGCTTAGACCGGGACAGCAATTCACCCCTCCACTTT,CASSLDRDSNSPLHF
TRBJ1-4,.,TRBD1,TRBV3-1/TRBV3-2,TGTGCCAGCAGCCAACCGGACAGGGCGGCGAAAAAACTGTTTTTT,CASSQPDRAAKKLFF
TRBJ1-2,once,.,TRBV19,TGTGCCAGTAGTATGGCCCAGGGGATGGATGGCTACACCTTC,CASSMAQGMDGYTF
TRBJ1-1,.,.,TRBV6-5,TGTGCCAGCAGCTCACCACGGGGGAAGAACACTGAAGCTTTCTTT,CASSSPRGKNTEAFF
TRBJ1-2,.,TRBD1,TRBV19,TGTGCCAGTAGTGCCGGGACAGGGTTTAACTATGGCTACACCTTC,CASSAGTGFNYGYTF
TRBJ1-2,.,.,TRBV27,TGTGCCAGCAGCAAAATATACACCGGGGGGACCTATGGCTACACCTTC,CASSKIYTGGTYGYTF
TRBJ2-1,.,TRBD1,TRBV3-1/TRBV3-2,TGTGCCAGCAGCCAACTGGACAGGGGAAATGAGCAGTTCTTC,CASSQLDRGNEQFF
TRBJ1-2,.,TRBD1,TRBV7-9,TGTGCCAGCAGCCATCGGGGACAGTCCAACTATGGCTACACCTTC,CASSHRGQSNYGYTF
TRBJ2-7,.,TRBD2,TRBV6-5,TGTGCCAGCACGAGGGGGACTAGCGGGGGCTACGAGCAGTACTTC,CASTRGTSGGYEQYF